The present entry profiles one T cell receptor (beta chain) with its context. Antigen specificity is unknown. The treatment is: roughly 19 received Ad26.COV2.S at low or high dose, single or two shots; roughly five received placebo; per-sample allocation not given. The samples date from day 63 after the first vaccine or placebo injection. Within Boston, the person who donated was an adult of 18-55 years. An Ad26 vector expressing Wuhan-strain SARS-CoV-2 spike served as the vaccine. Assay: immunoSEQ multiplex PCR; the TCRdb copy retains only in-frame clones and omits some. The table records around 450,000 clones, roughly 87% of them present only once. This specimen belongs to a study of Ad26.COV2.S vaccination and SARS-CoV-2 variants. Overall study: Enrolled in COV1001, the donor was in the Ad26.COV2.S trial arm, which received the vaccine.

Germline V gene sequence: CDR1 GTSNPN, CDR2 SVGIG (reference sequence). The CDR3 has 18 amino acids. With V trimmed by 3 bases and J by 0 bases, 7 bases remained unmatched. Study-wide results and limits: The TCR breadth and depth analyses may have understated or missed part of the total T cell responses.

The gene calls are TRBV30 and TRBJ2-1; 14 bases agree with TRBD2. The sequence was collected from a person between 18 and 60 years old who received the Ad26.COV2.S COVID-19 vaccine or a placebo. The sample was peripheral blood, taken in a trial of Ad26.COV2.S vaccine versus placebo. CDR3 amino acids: CAWRGTSGSVSSYNEQFF. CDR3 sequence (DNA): TGTGCCTGGAGAGGGACTAGCGGGAGCGTCAGCTCCTACAATGAGCAGTTCTTC.